One and the same sample provided the 17 T cell receptor beta chains below, sequenced in a study of cytomegalovirus exposure and HLA in healthy donors. Generated by immunoSEQ multiplex PCR, the TCRdb table keeps only in-frame clones and is missing some. The sample includes 150,000 to 200,000 clones, 86% of them seen just once. The sample consisted of PBMCs. These receptors came from a woman aged 25-40 years in good health and CMV-seronegative.

V usage is TRBV10-3 and J usage is TRBJ2-7, with TRBD1 matching 12 bases. This CDR3 spans 18 amino acids. The V gene end was trimmed by 0 bases and the J gene end by 5 bases; junction bases not matched to a gene: 11. Germline CDR1 reads ENHRY; CDR2 reads SYGVKD. The CDR3 nucleotides are TGTGCCATCAGTGAGTCCCAACGGGACAGGGGGCGCGGGAACGAGCAGTACTTC. It encodes CAISESQRDRGRGNEQYF.

The gene calls are TRBV10-3 and TRBJ2-1; no clear D gene. The CDR3 runs to 13 residues. V lost 4 bases and J 4 bases, leaving 8 bases between the germline ends. Looked up from germline, CDR1 is ENHRY and CDR2 is SYGVKD. The CDR3 nucleotides read TGTGCCATCAGTGGCGAGGAGTACAATGAGCAGTTCTTC. Translation: CAISGEEYNEQFF.

The rearrangement joins TRBV9 to TRBJ2-3; possible D gene TRBD2, 5 bases. Trimming left V 5 bases short and J 4 bases short, with 14 bases between. Germline assignment: CDR1 SGDLS and CDR2 YYNGEE. The CDR3 spans 14 residues. The DNA for the CDR3 is TGTGCCAGCAGTAGCGTAGGACTGGCAGATACGCAGTATTTT. Translated, it gives CASSSVGLADTQYF.

The chain combines TRBV28 with TRBJ2-7; the D is unclear. The germline V gene has CDR1 MDHEN and CDR2 SYDVKM. The CDR3 runs 12 residues. Trimming took off 2 bases at V and 2 bases at J, with 4 bases between the two ends. The CDR3 reads CASSLVAYEQYF. In nucleotides, the CDR3 is TGTGCCAGCAGTTTAGTAGCCTACGAGCAGTACTTC.

The chain links TRBV6-5 to TRBJ2-7; D is undetermined. Between the trimmed V and J ends, which lost 1 base and 6 bases, there was a span of 7 bases. CDR1 and CDR2 (germline): MNHEY, SVGAGI. The CDR3 totals 12 residues. The CDR3 DNA sequence: TGTGCCAGCAGTTACTACGGGTCCGAGCAGTACTTC. Translated, it gives CASSYYGSEQYF.

The V and J genes are TRBV4-2 and TRBJ2-3; D uncertain. The CDR3 runs 15 residues. CDR1 LGHNA and CDR2 YNFKEQ come from the germline V gene. V shed 0 bases and J shed 2 bases, with 9 bases lying between them. In DNA form, the CDR3 reads TGTGCCAGCAGCCAAGATTTTGACCTCACAGATACGCAGTATTTT. This encodes CASSQDFDLTDTQYF.

This rearrangement joins TRBV7-6 to TRBJ1-6, with TRBD1 as a possible D gene (5 bases). The CDR3 has 16 amino acids. The V gene lost 2 bases and the J gene lost 7 bases, with 15 bases spanning the gap. Germline V gene data show CDR1 as SGHVS and CDR2 as FNYEAQ. The CDR3: CASSLLISDRNSPLHF. In DNA form, the CDR3 reads TGTGCCAGCAGCTTATTGATTTCCGACAGAAATTCACCCCTCCACTTT. Looking up the rest from reference TRBV7-6 and TRBJ1-6 gives the full variable domain: GAGVSQSPRYKVTKRGQDVALRCDPISGHVSLYWYRQALGQGPEFLTYFNYEAQQDKSGLPNDRFSAERPEGSISTLTIQRTEQRDSAMYRCASSLLISDRNSPLHFGNGTRLTVT.

The rearrangement uses TRBV29-1 and TRBJ2-1; 7 nucleotides match TRBD2. This CDR3 has 14 residues. Germline assignment: CDR1 SQVTM and CDR2 ANQGSEA. V was clipped by 0 bases and J by 8 bases; unmatched bases: 7. CDR3 amino acids: CSVEDGRGGHEQFF. In nucleotides, the CDR3 is TGCAGCGTTGAAGATGGGAGGGGTGGCCATGAGCAGTTCTTC.

The chain links TRBV4-1 to TRBJ2-2; TRBD1 matches at 9 bases. The CDR3 length is 14 residues. V gave up 4 bases and J gave up 6 bases; unmatched junction bases: 3. Germline V CDR1 and CDR2: MGHRA, YSYEKL. The CDR3 nucleotides read TGCGCCAGCAGCCGGGACAGGGTCTCCGGGGAGCTGTTTTTT. Its translation is CASSRDRVSGELFF.

The chain employs TRBV4-1 and TRBJ2-1; D is unresolved. CDR3 length: 16 amino acids. V was clipped by 4 bases and J by 1 base, with 14 bases between them. Per the germline V gene, CDR1 is MGHRA and CDR2 is YSYEKL. CDR3 region: CASSLKPRQSYNEQFF. For the CDR3, the DNA is TGCGCCAGCAGCCTAAAACCGAGACAATCCTACAATGAGCAGTTCTTC.

The rearrangement uses TRBV7-2 and TRBJ1-2; weak D call: TRBD1 (5 bases). Germline V CDR1 and CDR2: SGHTA, FQGNSA. This CDR3 contains 13 residues. Trimming left V 5 bases short and J 8 bases short, with 15 bases between. CDR3 nucleotides: TGTGCCAGCAGCCGAGATCTCAACAGGGGCTACACCTTC. Residues: CASSRDLNRGYTF. Using reference TRBV7-2 and TRBJ1-2 for the parts outside the CDR3, the full variable domain is GAGVSQSPSNKVTEKGKDVELRCDPISGHTALYWYRQSLGQGLEFLIYFQGNSAPDKSGLPSDRFSAERTGGSVSTLTIQRTQQEDSAVYLCASSRDLNRGYTFGSGTRLTVV.

There are a few counts of this clone. This chain links TRBV29-1 with TRBJ2-1; D call uncertain. V was cut by 3 bases and J by 4 bases, with 16 bases left in between. Per the germline V gene, CDR1 is SQVTM and CDR2 is ANQGSEA. There are 15 residues in the CDR3. The CDR3 loop is CSVDPGSRTYNEQFF. Here the CDR3 DNA reads TGCAGCGTTGATCCCGGTTCCCGAACGTACAATGAGCAGTTCTTC.

This CDR3 reads CASSLNRRDGYTF. The CDR3, as DNA: TGTGCCAGCAGCTTGAACAGAAGAGACGGCTACACCTTC. This chain connects TRBV5-4 to TRBJ1-2; D remains ambiguous. Per the germline V gene, CDR1 is SGHNT and CDR2 is YYREEE (reference sequence). CDR3 size: 13 residues. The V gene lost 1 base and the J gene lost 8 bases, with 12 bases spanning the gap.

The rearrangement links TRBV9 to TRBJ2-6; weak D call: TRBD2 (6 bases). Trimming removed 0 bases from V and 4 bases from J, with 11 bases in between. This CDR3 has 16 residues. Looked up from germline, CDR1 is SGDLS and CDR2 is YYNGEE. The CDR3 protein is CASSVAGGYGANVLTF. Here the CDR3 DNA reads TGTGCCAGCAGCGTAGCAGGAGGGTACGGGGCCAACGTCCTGACTTTC.

J is TRBJ1-5 and V is TRBV30; 7 bases match TRBD1. V was clipped by 5 bases and J by 3 bases; unmatched bases: 7. Germline CDR1 reads GTSNPN; CDR2 reads SVGIG (reference sequence). The CDR3 contains 14 residues. The CDR3 protein is CAWEVDRANQPQHF. The CDR3 DNA reads TGTGCCTGGGAGGTCGACAGGGCCAATCAGCCCCAGCATTTT.

The rearrangement links TRBV6-5 to TRBJ1-4; D is possibly TRBD1 (5 bases). Germline loops: CDR1 MNHEY, CDR2 SVGAGI. This CDR3 comprises 14 residues. V was pared by 2 bases and J by 10 bases, with 14 bases between. In nucleotides, the CDR3 is TGTGCCAGCAGTTACGGTAGACGGGGGGGAAAACTGTTTTTT. Protein sequence: CASSYGRRGGKLFF.

The V call is TRBV9, the J call TRBJ2-7; D possibly uses TRBD1 or TRBD2 (5 bases each). The CDR3 spans 13 residues. Trimming pared 0 bases from V and 4 bases from J, leaving 8 bases between. Germline V CDR1 and CDR2: SGDLS, YYNGEE. In nucleotides, the CDR3 is TGTGCCAGCAGCGTAGGAGGGGTTTACGAGCAGTACTTC. Residues: CASSVGGVYEQYF.